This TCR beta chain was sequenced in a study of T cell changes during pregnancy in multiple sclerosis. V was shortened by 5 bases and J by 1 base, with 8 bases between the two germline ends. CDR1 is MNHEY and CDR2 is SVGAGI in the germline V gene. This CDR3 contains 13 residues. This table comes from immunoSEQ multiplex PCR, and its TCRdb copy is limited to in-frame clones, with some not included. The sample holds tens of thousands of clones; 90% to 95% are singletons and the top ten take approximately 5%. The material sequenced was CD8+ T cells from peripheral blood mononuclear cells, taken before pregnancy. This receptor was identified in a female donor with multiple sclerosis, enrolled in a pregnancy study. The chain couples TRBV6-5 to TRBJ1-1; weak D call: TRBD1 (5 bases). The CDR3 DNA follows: TGTGCCAGCAGTGCCGGGGGGAACACTGAAGCTTTCTTT. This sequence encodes CASSAGGNTEAFF.